The clone carrying this T cell receptor (beta chain) was seen more than once but under ten times. Antigen unknown. The record originates from a study of cytomegalovirus exposure and HLA in healthy donors. Study-level information: A previous analysis identified 100 million to 120 million unique TCR beta sequences derived from about 180 million T cells.

The primer mix had 60 Vbeta and 13 Jbeta primers. The table came from immunoSEQ multiplex PCR; TCRdb's copy has only in-frame clones and leaves some out. In the table there are roughly 130,000 clones, about 78% of which are singletons. Notes on the study in general: Looking again later, the authors saw that most CMV-associated TCR beta chains seemed HLA-restricted. A later analysis showed HLA-associated TCR beta chains outstripping equally common others in clonal expansion. In an earlier analysis, productive rearrangement rates for most beta V segments clustered near 87% or 30%.

Source material: PBMCs. This TCR came from a human donor in good health.

DNA for the CDR3: TGTGCCAGCAGTTATGGGGGGGCGAAAGAGACCCAGTACTTC. Amino acid sequence: CASSYGGAKETQYF. The chain combines TRBV6-6 with TRBJ2-5; possible D gene TRBD2, 7 bases. This CDR3 contains 14 residues. Trimming removed 3 bases from V and 3 bases from J, with 11 bases in between. In germline, CDR1 is MNHNY, CDR2 SVGAGI (reference sequence).